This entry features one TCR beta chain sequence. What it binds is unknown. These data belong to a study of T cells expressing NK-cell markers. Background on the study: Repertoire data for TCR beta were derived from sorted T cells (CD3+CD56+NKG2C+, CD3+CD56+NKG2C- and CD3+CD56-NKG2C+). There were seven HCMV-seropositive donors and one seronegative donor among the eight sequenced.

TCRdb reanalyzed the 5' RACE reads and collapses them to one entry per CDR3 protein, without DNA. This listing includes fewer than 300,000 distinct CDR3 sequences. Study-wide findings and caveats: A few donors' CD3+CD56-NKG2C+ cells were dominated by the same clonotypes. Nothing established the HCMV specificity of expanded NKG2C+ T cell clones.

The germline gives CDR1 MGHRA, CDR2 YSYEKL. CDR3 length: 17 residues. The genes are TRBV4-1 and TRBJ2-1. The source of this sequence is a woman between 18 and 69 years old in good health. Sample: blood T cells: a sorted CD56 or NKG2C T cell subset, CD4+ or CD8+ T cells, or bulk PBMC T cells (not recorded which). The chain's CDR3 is CASSQGATPSSYNEQFF.